The source of this TCR beta chain is a study of cytomegalovirus exposure and HLA in healthy donors. Study conclusions and caveats: Specificity for CMV antigens was confirmed in vitro for a few of the CMV-associated chains. Later analysis associated a missense DCLRE1C variant with TCR beta V- and J-gene trimming.

Comments on this clone: Its specificity is unknown.

PCR primers comprised 60 Vbeta and 13 Jbeta primers. Here immunoSEQ multiplex PCR was the method, and the copy in TCRdb shows in-frame clones only, minus some. This table holds around 140,000 clones. The receptor was isolated from a woman aged 40 to 50 in good health and CMV-seronegative. The specimen sequenced was PBMCs.

DNA for the CDR3: TGTGCCAGCGTTTTACAGGCCTTTATCACTGAAGCTTTCTTT. This sequence encodes CASVLQAFITEAFF. The gene calls are TRBV6-1 and TRBJ1-1, with TRBD1 as a possible D gene (5 bases). This CDR3 is 14 amino acids long. The V and J ends lost 8 bases and 4 bases respectively, with 17 bases between them. CDR1 and CDR2 (germline): MNHNS, SASEGT.